This is a list of T cell receptor beta chains from one sample in a study of blood T cell repertoires in COVID-19. TCRdb's copy holds only in-frame clones and misses some; the assay was immunoSEQ multiplex PCR. The table records roughly 250,000 clones, more than 80% of them present only once. Source material: peripheral blood. Receptor source: a human donor in a cohort sampled during active COVID-19. Both conserved end residues are part of each CDR3. A D gene is named only where the DNA matches it firmly. For some rows the clone size is stated as once, few or many, or as a class when expanded; others skip it.

v_call	j_call	d_call	clone_size	cdr3_nt	cdr3_aa
TRBV10-3	TRBJ2-1	-	many	TGTGCCATCAGTGAGTCGAATGCGGGGTATGCGTTCTTC	CAISESNAGYAFF
TRBV27	TRBJ2-7	-	-	TGTGCCAGCAGCGTCGGGGAATCCTACGAGCAGTACTTC	CASSVGESYEQYF
TRBV25-1	TRBJ2-3	-	-	TGTGCCAGCAGTCGGGACACCCCAGCCACTACGCAGTATTTT	CASSRDTPATTQYF
TRBV5-5	TRBJ2-5	TRBD2	-	TGTGCCAGCAGCCCGCGCCCTAGCGGGACGAGAGAGACCCAGTACTTC	CASSPRPSGTRETQYF
TRBV24-1	TRBJ2-7	TRBD2	-	TGTGCCACCAGCTCGCTAGCGGGGAACTCCTACGAGCAGTACTTC	CATSSLAGNSYEQYF
TRBV5-1	TRBJ2-2	-	-	TGCGCCACCCGAGGACAGCCAACGAACACCGGGGAGCTGTTTTTT	CATRGQPTNTGELFF
TRBV5-1	TRBJ2-3	TRBD2	-	TGCGCCAGCAGCTATGGAACTAGCGGGGAAGATACGCAGTATTTT	CASSYGTSGEDTQYF
TRBV6-5	TRBJ1-1	-	-	TGTGCCAGCAGTTACCGACAGTTTCCAGACGGCACTGAAGCTTTCTTT	CASSYRQFPDGTEAFF
TRBV10-3	TRBJ1-3	-	-	TGTGCCATCAGCGATCCATTACAGATCAACTCTGGAAACACCATATATTTT	CAISDPLQINSGNTIYF
TRBV24-1	TRBJ2-5	-	-	TGTGCCACCAGTGACGCCGGTCCCGCGGAGACCCAGTACTTC	CATSDAGPAETQYF
TRBV27	TRBJ1-1	-	-	TGTGCCAGCAGCAGGGAGGAGAGCACTGAAGCTTTCTTT	CASSREESTEAFF
TRBV6-5	TRBJ2-6	TRBD2	once	TGTGCCAGCAGTCCCCGGGAGGCTGGGGCCAACGTCCTGACTTTC	CASSPREAGANVLTF
TRBV12-3/TRBV12-4	TRBJ1-1	-	-	TGTGCCAGCATCACACGGGGGGGAGCTGAAGCTTTCTTT	CASITRGGAEAFF
TRBV18	TRBJ2-7	-	-	TGTGCCAGCTCAGCAGGCAGCTCCTACGAGCAGTACTTC	CASSAGSSYEQYF
TRBV19	TRBJ2-1	TRBD2	-	TGTGCCAGTAGTGCACTAGCGGGAGGGCCCGTAGAGCAGTTCTTC	CASSALAGGPVEQFF
TRBV3-1/TRBV3-2	TRBJ2-7	TRBD1	once	TGTGCCACCCGAGGGACAGGGACCTACGAGCAGTACTTC	CATRGTGTYEQYF
TRBV5-1	TRBJ2-7	TRBD1	-	TGCGCCAGCAGCCCCCAAGGACAGGGCGGCGTGGGCGAGCAGTACTTC	CASSPQGQGGVGEQYF
TRBV19	TRBJ1-6	TRBD1	-	TGTGCCAGTAGTATAATAGTCCGGACAGGGATGGATTCACCCCTCCACTTT	CASSIIVRTGMDSPLHF
TRBV30	TRBJ1-5	-	once	TGTGCCTGGAGTGTTGACAGGAGTTATCAGCCCCAGCATTTT	CAWSVDRSYQPQHF
TRBV7-9	TRBJ2-1	-	few	TGTGCCAGCAATAGACAAATAAACAATGAGCAGTTCTTC	CASNRQINNEQFF
TRBV5-1	TRBJ2-7	-	-	TGCGCCAGCAGCTTGGTAGCTCAGGGTGCCGGCGAGCAGTACTTC	CASSLVAQGAGEQYF
TRBV27	TRBJ1-2	TRBD1	-	TGTGCCAGCAGTTCGACAGACAGGGCAAGGAGCGGCTACACCTTC	CASSSTDRARSGYTF
TRBV7-2	TRBJ1-5	TRBD1	-	TGTGCCAGCAGCCCCCTCGGGACAGGGGACAATCAGCCCCAGCATTTT	CASSPLGTGDNQPQHF
TRBV5-1	TRBJ1-2	-	-	TGCGCCAGCAGACAAAGTGGCAGGGGAAACTATGGCTACACCTTC	CASRQSGRGNYGYTF
TRBV6-4	TRBJ2-3	TRBD2	-	TGTGCCAGCTCCCCGGGGGGGATTAGCACAGATACGCAGTATTTT	CASSPGGISTDTQYF
TRBV5-4	TRBJ2-7	-	-	TGTGCCAGCAGCATAGGGGGGGGATCCTACGAGCAGTACTTC	CASSIGGGSYEQYF
TRBV9	TRBJ1-3	-	once	TGTGCCAGCAGCTCCGGGAATTCTGGAAACACCATATATTTT	CASSSGNSGNTIYF
TRBV5-1	TRBJ2-5	-	-	TGCGCCAGCAGCTACGGGGGGCGGCCAGAGACCCAGTACTTC	CASSYGGRPETQYF
TRBV19	TRBJ1-1	-	-	TGTGCCAGTACAGGGCAGTACACTGAAGCTTTCTTT	CASTGQYTEAFF
TRBV5-6	TRBJ2-4	TRBD2	-	TGTGCCAGCAGTTTGACTAGCGGCGTAAACATTCAGTACTTC	CASSLTSGVNIQYF
TRBV11-2	TRBJ2-1	TRBD2	-	TGTGCCAGCAGCTCCTTAGCGGGGGGCGGGAATGAGCAGTTCTTC	CASSSLAGGGNEQFF
TRBV10-3	TRBJ1-2	-	-	TGTGCCATCAGTGCTGACAGTGAGAACTATGGCTACACCTTC	CAISADSENYGYTF
TRBV10-1	TRBJ2-7	-	-	TGCGCCAGCTTTGTGGGCCGTGGAGGCGAGCAGTACTTC	CASFVGRGGEQYF
TRBV29-1	TRBJ2-7	-	-	TGCAGCGTTGAAGATCGGGAGGAGGGGGCCTACGAGCAGTACTTC	CSVEDREEGAYEQYF
TRBV5-1	TRBJ1-1	TRBD1	-	TGCGCCACAAACACGGGGACAGCGAACACTGAAGCTTTCTTT	CATNTGTANTEAFF
TRBV5-1	TRBJ2-7	-	-	TGCGCCAGCAGAGGGGGTCCAAGCTCCTACGAGCAGTACTTC	CASRGGPSSYEQYF
TRBV18	TRBJ1-1	TRBD1	-	TGTGCCAGCTCACCACGGGGACAGGGGGGACCTGAAGCTTTCTTT	CASSPRGQGGPEAFF
TRBV6-5	TRBJ2-1	TRBD2	-	TGTGCCAGCAGTCCCCTAGCGGGATTGAAAAATGAGCAGTTCTTC	CASSPLAGLKNEQFF
TRBV4-2	TRBJ1-2	TRBD1	-	TGTGCCAGCAGCCAAGCGGACAGGGATTCCTATGGCTACACCTTC	CASSQADRDSYGYTF
TRBV18	TRBJ2-7	TRBD1	once	TGTGCCAGCTCACCCGGACAGGCTAGCTCCTACGAGCAGTACTTC	CASSPGQASSYEQYF
TRBV3-1/TRBV3-2	TRBJ2-2	TRBD2	-	TGTGCCAGCAAGGTGACTAGCGAGTTCGGGGAGCTGTTTTTT	CASKVTSEFGELFF
TRBV2	TRBJ1-2	TRBD1	-	TGTGCCAGCAGGGGACAGGGGGCTTCTGGCTACACCTTC	CASRGQGASGYTF
TRBV12-3/TRBV12-4	TRBJ1-1	-	-	TGTGCCAGCACCGGGGACACAAACACTGAAGCTTTCTTT	CASTGDTNTEAFF
TRBV5-4	TRBJ2-3	TRBD2	-	TGTGCCAGCAGCTTTCCTAGCGGGGGGGCAGATACGCAGTATTTT	CASSFPSGGADTQYF
TRBV4-1	TRBJ2-3	TRBD2	few	TGCGCCAGCAGCCAATCGGGACTAGCGGGGACCACAGATACGCAGTATTTT	CASSQSGLAGTTDTQYF
TRBV6-2/TRBV6-3	TRBJ1-6	-	-	TGTGCCAGCAGTTATGGGGAGCGTTTCCCACCCCTCCACTTT	CASSYGERFPPLHF
TRBV11-2	TRBJ1-1	-	-	TGTGCCAGCAGCTTAGAAATGGGGGGGACTGAAGCTTTCTTT	CASSLEMGGTEAFF
TRBV9	TRBJ1-2	-	-	TGTGCCAGCAGCCCCCCCCAAGCTGGAGACTATGGCTACACCTTC	CASSPPQAGDYGYTF
TRBV6-4	TRBJ2-2	-	-	TGTGCCAGCAGGGGGCAGGGCAGAGGGGAGCTGTTTTTT	CASRGQGRGELFF
TRBV15	TRBJ1-6	-	-	TGTGCCACCAGCAGAGATGGACAGAATAATTCACCCCTCCACTTT	CATSRDGQNNSPLHF
TRBV6-5	TRBJ2-7	TRBD2	-	TGTGCCAGCAGACCAGCGGGGGGCCCCTACGAGCAGTACTTC	CASRPAGGPYEQYF
TRBV9	TRBJ2-5	TRBD2	-	TGTGCCAGCAGCGTAGGAGGACGCGGGGGGGAGACCCAGTACTTC	CASSVGGRGGETQYF
TRBV9	TRBJ1-1	-	many	TGTGCCAGCAGCGTAGAGCCCTATACTCCAGCTTTCTTT	CASSVEPYTPAFF
TRBV10-1	TRBJ2-1	TRBD2	-	TGCGCCACCTCTTTTGGCGGGAGGAATAATGAGCAGTTCTTC	CATSFGGRNNEQFF
TRBV15	TRBJ1-1	TRBD1	-	TGTGCCACCAGCAGAGATAGGGACAGCACTGAAGCTTTCTTT	CATSRDRDSTEAFF
TRBV11-3	TRBJ2-1	TRBD2	-	TGTGCCAGCAGCCACCGGGCGGGGGGATACAATGAGCAGTTCTTC	CASSHRAGGYNEQFF
TRBV2	TRBJ2-1	TRBD2	-	TGTGCCAGCACCAACCCGGGAGGGAGGGCACACAATGAGCAGTTCTTC	CASTNPGGRAHNEQFF